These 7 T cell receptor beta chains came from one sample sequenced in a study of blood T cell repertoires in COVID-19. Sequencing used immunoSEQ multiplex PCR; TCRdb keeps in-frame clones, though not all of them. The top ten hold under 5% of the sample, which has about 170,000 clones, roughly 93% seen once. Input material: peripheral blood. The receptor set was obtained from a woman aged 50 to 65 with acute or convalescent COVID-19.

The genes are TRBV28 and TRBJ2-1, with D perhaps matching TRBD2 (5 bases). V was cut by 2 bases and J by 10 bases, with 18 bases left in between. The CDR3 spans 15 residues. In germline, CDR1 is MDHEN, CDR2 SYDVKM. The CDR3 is CASSLNHVMSGEQFF. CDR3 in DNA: TGTGCCAGCAGTTTAAACCATGTTATGTCGGGAGAGCAGTTCTTC.

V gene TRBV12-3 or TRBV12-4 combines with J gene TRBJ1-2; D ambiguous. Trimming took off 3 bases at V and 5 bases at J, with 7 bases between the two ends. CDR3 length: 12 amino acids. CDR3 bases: TGTGCCAGCAGTTTTGAGAGGTATGGCTACACCTTC. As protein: CASSFERYGYTF.

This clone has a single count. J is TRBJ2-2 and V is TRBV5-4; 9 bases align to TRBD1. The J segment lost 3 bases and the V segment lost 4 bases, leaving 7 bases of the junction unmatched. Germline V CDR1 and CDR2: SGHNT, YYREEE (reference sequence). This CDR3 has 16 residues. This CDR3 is CASSDRGTGYTGELFF. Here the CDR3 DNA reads TGTGCCAGCAGCGATCGGGGGACAGGGTACACCGGGGAGCTGTTTTTT. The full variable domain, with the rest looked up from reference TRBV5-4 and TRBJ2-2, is ETGVTQSPTHLIKTRGQQVTLRCSSQSGHNTVSWYQQALGQGPQFIFQYYREEENGRGNFPPRFSGLQFPNYSSELNVNALELDDSALYLCASSDRGTGYTGELFFGEGSRLTVL.

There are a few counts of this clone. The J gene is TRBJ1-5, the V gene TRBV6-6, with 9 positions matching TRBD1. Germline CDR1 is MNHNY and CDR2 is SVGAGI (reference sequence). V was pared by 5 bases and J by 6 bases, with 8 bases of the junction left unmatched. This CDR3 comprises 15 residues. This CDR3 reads CASSMGQGLSQPQHF. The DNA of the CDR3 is TGTGCCAGCAGTATGGGACAGGGTTTGAGTCAGCCCCAGCATTTT.

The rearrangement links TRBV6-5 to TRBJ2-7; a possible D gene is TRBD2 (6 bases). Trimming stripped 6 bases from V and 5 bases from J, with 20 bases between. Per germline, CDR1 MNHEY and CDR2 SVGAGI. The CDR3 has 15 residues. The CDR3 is CASRIAQERLDEQYF. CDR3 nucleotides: TGTGCCAGCAGGATAGCCCAGGAGCGACTAGACGAGCAGTACTTC.

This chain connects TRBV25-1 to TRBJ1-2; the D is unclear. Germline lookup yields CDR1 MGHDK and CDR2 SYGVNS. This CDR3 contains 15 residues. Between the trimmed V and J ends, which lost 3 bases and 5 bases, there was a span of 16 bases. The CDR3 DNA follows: TGTGCCAGCAGTGATTTTGGGGAGTCGGATTATGGCTACACCTTC. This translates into CASSDFGESDYGYTF.

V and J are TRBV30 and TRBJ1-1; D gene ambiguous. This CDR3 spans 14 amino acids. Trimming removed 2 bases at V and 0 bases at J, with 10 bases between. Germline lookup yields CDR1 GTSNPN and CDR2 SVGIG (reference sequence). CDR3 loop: CAWSRGTMNTEAFF. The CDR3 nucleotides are TGTGCCTGGAGTCGTGGCACCATGAACACTGAAGCTTTCTTT.